A few counts support the clone carrying this TCR beta chain. What it binds is not known. Of the isolated RNA, all was reverse transcribed, and so the sequenced material was expressed TCRB transcripts. Only in-frame clones appear in the TCRdb table, and some are missing; sequencing was by immunoSEQ multiplex PCR. The top ten clones hold more than 0.015% of a sample with roughly 350,000 clones, approximately 10% of them seen once. The data are from a study of beta chain features in type 1 diabetes. Each donor gave one heparinised blood draw averaging about 110 mL. V dropped 5 bases and J dropped 5 bases, with 14 bases sitting between them. The germline V gene has CDR1 SGHTA and CDR2 FQGNSA. The CDR3 loop spans 14 amino acids. Findings and limits, study-wide: In every one of the four CD4+ subsets, TCRB CDR3s were moderately but significantly shorter in Type 1 diabetes patients.

The receptor was isolated from a woman in her twenties or thirties in good health. The sample taken for sequencing was naive CD4+ T cells from blood. V and J are TRBV7-2 and TRBJ2-3; maybe TRBD2 (5 bases). CDR3 in amino acids: CASSVIGKGDTQYF. CDR3 nucleotides: TGTGCCAGCAGCGTGATCGGGAAGGGAGATACGCAGTATTTT.